This T cell receptor (beta chain) was identified in a study of somatic mutations in cytotoxic T cells in rheumatoid arthritis (dated by TCRdb to between 2016 and 2019). For the wider study: Some T-cell populations stained with V beta antibodies were sorted by flow on a FACSAria II or Sony SH800 to nearly 100% purity, with sorted V beta1+ cells additionally subjected to TCRB sequencing. The study asked whether expanded CD8+ T-cell clones in newly diagnosed, untreated rheumatoid arthritis carry somatic mutations, and used TCRB deep sequencing to characterize clonality. A total of 60 to 80 rheumatoid arthritis patients and under 25 healthy controls underwent TCRB deep sequencing. Patients and controls did not essentially differ in median age, which was nearly identical between the groups.

Comments on this clone: The target of this receptor is not known. Per-base quality was not reported, and no clone a single base away is much larger than it.

The CDR1 and CDR2 encoded by the germline V gene are MGHDK and SYGVNS. Relative to germline, V is missing 6 bases and J is missing 7 bases, with 5 bases of the junction outside any gene match. The CDR3, cysteine through phenylalanine, is 13 amino acids long. Here the CDR3 DNA is all that survives: 39 bases in frame from base 1. What the work shows at the level of the full study, not this receptor alone: CD8+ clonality increased with age in patients (Spearman r ≈ 0.46) but not in healthy controls. No adjustment for multiple comparisons was made for the slight TRBV07 underrepresentation in patients. The antigen targets of the expanded CD8+ clones were unknown, and absence from virus-specific databases did not rule out viral specificity. In about an eighth of the roughly 65 patients, more than 20% of CD8+ cells belonged to the largest CD8+ clone, while several identical CD8+ TCRB sequences were shared between blood and synovial fluid. Rheumatoid arthritis patients and age-matched healthy controls did not significantly differ in CD8+ T-cell clonality.

The immunoSEQ assay was applied to genomic DNA for TCRB CDR3 sequencing. As for how the authors treated the data: Nothing other than productive TCRB rearrangements was included in the analyses. Clonality was calculated as a Shannon entropy-based productive clonality index, and a clone was defined by a unique TCRB CDR3 sequence. The template counts of each clone relative to the total templates per sample were used to calculate repertoire overlap between two samples. V-gene usage measured by flow cytometry correlated with TCRB sequencing V-gene usage, with a Spearman r of approximately 0.57. TCRdb re-hosts the immuneACCESS table, in-frame sequences only. Its copies lack some clones; in the studies checked, an unresolved V gene accounts for under half of them, and the cause for the rest is not known. V and J calls and clone size are given by that table; D and trimming were obtained from the DNA. Present in this sample are 6,000 or so clones, less than 75% of which were seen just once. The ten largest clones add up to 35% of the sample.

The 15 to 20 healthy controls were blood donors whose buffy coats were used; they had a median age of approximately 58 years (range about 21-75), and under 60% were female. Flow cytometry confirmed the purity of CD4+ and CD8+ cells that had been isolated by positive magnetic bead selection on an AutoMACS. Peripheral blood mononuclear cells were isolated by Ficoll-Paque PLUS density gradient separation. DNA from CD4-enriched, CD8-enriched or PBMC samples was extracted using Nucleospin Tissue or Tissue XS kits and then quantified on a Qubit 2.0 fluorometer. The TCR originated in a woman aged 50 to 60 in good health. The rearranged segments are TRBV25-1 and TRBJ1-4, and 7 junction bases match TRBD1. Sequenced input: CD8+ T cells sorted from blood. CDR3 reads: CASSTGVGEKLFF. The nucleotides read TGTGCCAGCAGCACAGGGGTCGGTGAAAAACTGTTTTTT.